This T cell receptor (beta chain) was recovered during a study of tumor and adjacent non-tumor tissue in lung cancer listed by TCRdb under 2018. Regarding the study in general: The cohort included roughly 11 adenocarcinoma, 2 squamous cell carcinoma and 1 small cell lung cancer patients. In total, sequencing yielded 125,075,908 productive TCRbeta reads, which works out to an average of around 4.2 million reads per sample. For each patient, one tumor sample and one normal lung sample were taken, giving under 35 paired specimens that underwent TCRbeta CDR3 sequencing. The roughly 15 enrolled patients, of whom around 10 were men and 5 were women, were aged roughly 30 to 80 years and were diagnosed with TNM stage I to III disease. The study compared bulk TCRbeta repertoires between lung tumor tissue and matched distant non-tumor lung tissue from over 12 lung cancer patients.

A remark on this clonotype: What this receptor recognizes is not known. Germline and junction disagree at one end, which may indicate a read error.

Library preparation employed multiplex PCR. The instrument given in TCRdb is Illumina HiSeq 2500. TCRbeta libraries were constructed through three rounds of nested PCR with primers (Table S4) according to protocols adapted from ARM-PCR. Before sequencing, PCR products of 200-500 bp were cut from the gel and purified using the QIAquick gel extraction kit. In the authors' own workflow: Reads were cleaned using Trimmomatic, were merged into complete CDR3 sequences using FLASH, and were assigned to V(D)J germline segments using MiTCR. Clonal diversity was calculated as the inverse Simpson's index using VDJtools. In-frame sequences lacking a premature stop codon were counted as productive reads. TCRdb itself trimmed the public reads at Q25 with fastp, ran MiXCR and retained productive beta chains. Each record represents a unique CDR3 protein, reported with the most common genes and DNA among its rows. TCRdb's processing, not the authors' own work, is the source of the V and J calls. The sample table contains some 100,000 distinct CDR3 sequences; only one count was recorded for roughly 75% of them. 30% to 45% of the sample is in the top ten clones.

RNA was isolated from bulk unsorted tissue, and RNA quality was assessed with a NanoDrop ND-1000 and an Agilent 2100. Donors were newly diagnosed lung cancer patients admitted for thoracic surgery in China between August and November 2014, without prior chemotherapy. Patients with previous radiotherapy or chemotherapy, or with another concurrent cancer, were excluded from the study. Pieces of surgical tissue measuring about 1-2 cm3 were kept in RNAlater solution and stored at -80 degrees C until use. The CDR3 measures 14 amino acids from cysteine to phenylalanine. The retained sequence is limited to the CDR3, 42 bases, with the frame set at the first base. The CDR1 and CDR2 encoded by the germline V gene are SGHAT and FQNNGV. The study at large found these results: The sequencing platform is not named in the methods, and unique molecular identifiers are not mentioned. TCR diversity (inverse Simpson) was significantly higher in tumor than in normal lung tissue (431.37 vs 166.20, P = 0.0075, Mann-Whitney U test). The top 100 clones accounted for a significantly larger cumulative portion of the repertoire in normal lung than in tumor tissue. The cohort had only around 14 patients, and the authors noted that larger samples and more detailed clinical data are needed. Younger patients had significantly higher TCR diversity, and higher tumor TCR diversity was associated with shorter overall and disease-free survival. Peripheral blood was not sequenced, so blood TCRbeta repertoires were not examined in the lung cancer patients of the study.

The material sequenced was lung tumor tissue. The sequence was collected from a woman in her sixties or seventies with non-small cell lung cancer. The chain is encoded by TRBV11-2 joined to TRBJ2-5; D gene: possibly TRBD1, on 6 matching bases. CDR3 protein: CASSLNRDQETHYF. The DNA reads as follows: TGTGCCAGCAGCTTGAACAGGGATCAAGAGACCCACTACTTC.